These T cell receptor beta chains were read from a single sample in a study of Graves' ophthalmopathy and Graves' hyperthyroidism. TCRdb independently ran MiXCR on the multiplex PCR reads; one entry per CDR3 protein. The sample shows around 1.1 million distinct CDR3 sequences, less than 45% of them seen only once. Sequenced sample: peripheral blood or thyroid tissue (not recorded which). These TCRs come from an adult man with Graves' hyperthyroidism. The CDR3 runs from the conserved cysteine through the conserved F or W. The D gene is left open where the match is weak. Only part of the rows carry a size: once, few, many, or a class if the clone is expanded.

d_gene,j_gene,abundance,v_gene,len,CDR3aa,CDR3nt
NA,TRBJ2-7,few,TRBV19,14,CASSSNLGPYEQYF,TGTGCCAGCAGCTCCAACTTGGGACCTTACGAGCAGTACTTC
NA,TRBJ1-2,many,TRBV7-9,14,CASSLRTVLNGYTF,TGTGCCAGCAGCCTACGGACAGTGCTGAATGGCTACACCTTC
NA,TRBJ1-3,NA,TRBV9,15,CASSVAMGSGNTIYF,TGTGCCAGCAGCGTTGCGATGGGCTCTGGAAACACCATATATTTT
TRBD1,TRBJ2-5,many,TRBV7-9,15,CASSLMGQGEETQYF,TGTGCCAGCAGCTTAATGGGTCAGGGGGAAGAGACCCAGTACTTC
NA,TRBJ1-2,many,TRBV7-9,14,CASSLRDGNYGYTF,TGTGCCAGCAGCTTAAGGGACGGGAACTATGGCTACACCTTC
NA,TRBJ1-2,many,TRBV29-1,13,CSVVERDNYGYTF,TGCAGCGTCGTGGAGCGGGATAACTATGGCTACACCTTC
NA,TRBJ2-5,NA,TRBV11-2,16,CASSQGSRSYQETQYF,TGTGCCAGCAGCCAGGGATCTAGGAGTTATCAAGAGACCCAGTACTTC
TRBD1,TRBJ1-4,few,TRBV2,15,CASTQGGNMNEKLFF,TGTGCCAGCACCCAAGGGGGCAACATGAATGAAAAACTGTTTTTT
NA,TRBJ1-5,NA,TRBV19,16,CASSTGGGGYEQPQHF,TGTGCCAGTAGTACGGGGGGCGGGGGCTACGAGCAGCCCCAGCATTTT
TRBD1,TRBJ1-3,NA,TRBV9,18,CASSGRGGQETSGNTIYF,TGTGCCAGCAGCGGGCGAGGGGGACAGGAAACCTCTGGAAACACCATATATTTT
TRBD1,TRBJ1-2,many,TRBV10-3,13,CAISEGTAYGYTF,TGTGCCATCAGTGAGGGGACAGCCTATGGCTACACCTTC
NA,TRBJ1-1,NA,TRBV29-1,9,CSAQGEAFF,TGCAGCGCCCAGGGAGAAGCTTTCTTT
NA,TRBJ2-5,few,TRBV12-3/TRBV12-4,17,CASSQDSQTKRWSTQYF,TGTGCCAGCAGCCAAGATTCCCAGACTAAGCGGTGGTCGACCCAGTACTTC
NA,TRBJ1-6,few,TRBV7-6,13,CASSQGRDSPLHF,TGTGCCAGCAGCCAGGGGAGGGATTCACCCCTCCACTTT
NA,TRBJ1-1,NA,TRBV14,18,CASSQDQARVYLNTEAFF,TGTGCCAGCAGCCAAGATCAGGCCAGGGTCTATCTGAACACTGAAGCTTTCTTT
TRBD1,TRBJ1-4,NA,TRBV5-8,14,CASSNGTGGEKLFF,TGCGCCAGCAGTAATGGGACAGGGGGTGAAAAACTGTTTTTT
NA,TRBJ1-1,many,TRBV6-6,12,CASSYESTEAFF,TGTGCCAGCAGTTACGAGAGTACTGAAGCTTTCTTT
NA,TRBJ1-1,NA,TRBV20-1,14,CSARAPGHHTEAFF,TGCAGTGCTAGAGCCCCTGGGCATCACACTGAAGCTTTCTTT
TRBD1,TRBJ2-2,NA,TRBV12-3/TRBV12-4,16,CASSPGTGIFSGELFF,TGTGCCAGCAGTCCTGGGACAGGGATATTTTCCGGGGAGCTGTTTTTT
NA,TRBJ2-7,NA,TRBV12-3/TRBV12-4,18,CASSLVWGVGTTHYEQYF,TGTGCCAGCAGTTTAGTTTGGGGGGTCGGGACCACCCACTACGAGCAGTACTTC
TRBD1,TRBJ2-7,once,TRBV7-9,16,CASSFPDAGTAYEQYF,TGTGCCAGCAGCTTTCCCGATGCCGGGACAGCCTACGAGCAGTACTTC
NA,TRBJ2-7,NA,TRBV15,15,CATSTGTSSYNEQYF,TGTGCCACCAGCACAGGGACGTCTTCGTACAATGAGCAGTACTTC
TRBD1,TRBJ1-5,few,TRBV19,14,CASTVIQGDQPQHF,TGTGCCAGTACCGTGATACAGGGGGATCAGCCCCAGCATTTT
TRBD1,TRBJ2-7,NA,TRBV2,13,CASRKDRVGEQYF,TGTGCCAGCAGGAAAGACAGGGTGGGCGAGCAGTACTTC
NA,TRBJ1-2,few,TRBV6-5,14,CASSYLAGTYGYTF,TGTGCCAGCAGTTATTTAGCAGGGACCTATGGCTACACCTTC
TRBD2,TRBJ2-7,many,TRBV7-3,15,CASSLTASGIYEQYF,TGTGCCAGCAGCTTAACGGCTAGCGGAATCTACGAGCAGTACTTC
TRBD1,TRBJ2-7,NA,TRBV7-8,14,CASSMGQYTGELYF,TGTGCCAGCAGCATGGGACAGTACACCGGGGAGCTGTACTTC
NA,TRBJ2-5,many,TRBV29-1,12,CSVSLAKETQYF,TGCAGCGTAAGCCTAGCAAAAGAGACCCAGTACTTC
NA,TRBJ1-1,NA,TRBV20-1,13,CSARVQENTEAFF,TGCAGTGCTAGAGTCCAGGAGAACACTGAAGCTTTCTTT
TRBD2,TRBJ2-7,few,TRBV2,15,CASSSITSDSYEQYF,TGTGCCAGCAGTTCCATTACTAGCGACTCCTACGAGCAGTACTTC
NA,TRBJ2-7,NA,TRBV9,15,CASSARSGGDGEQYF,TGTGCCAGCAGTGCTAGATCGGGGGGCGATGGCGAGCAGTACTTC
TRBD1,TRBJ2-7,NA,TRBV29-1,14,CSVRLTGLFYEQYF,TGCAGCGTCAGACTGACAGGGCTGTTCTACGAGCAGTACTTC
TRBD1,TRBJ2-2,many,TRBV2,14,CASSKKTGAGELFF,TGTGCCAGCAGTAAAAAGACAGGGGCCGGGGAGCTGTTTTTT
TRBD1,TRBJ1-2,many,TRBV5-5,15,CASSWEGQGAHGYTF,TGTGCCAGCAGCTGGGAGGGACAGGGGGCGCACGGCTACACCTTC
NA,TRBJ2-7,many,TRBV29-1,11,CSVERGYEQYF,TGCAGCGTTGAACGGGGGTACGAGCAGTACTTC